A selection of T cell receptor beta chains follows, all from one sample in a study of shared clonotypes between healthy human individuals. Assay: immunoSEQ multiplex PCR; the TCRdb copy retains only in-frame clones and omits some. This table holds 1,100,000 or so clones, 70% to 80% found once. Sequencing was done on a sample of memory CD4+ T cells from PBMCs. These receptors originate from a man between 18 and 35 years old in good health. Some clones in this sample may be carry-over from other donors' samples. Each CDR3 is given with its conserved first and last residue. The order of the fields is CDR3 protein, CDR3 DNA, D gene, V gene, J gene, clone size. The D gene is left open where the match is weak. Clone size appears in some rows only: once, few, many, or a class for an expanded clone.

CASSSPGGGTNTGELFF	TGTGCCAGCAGCTCGCCGGGGGGAGGAACGAACACCGGGGAGCTGTTTTTT	TRBD2	TRBV7-3	TRBJ2-2	.
CASSLSGITGELFF	TGTGCCAGCAGCTTATCAGGGATCACCGGGGAGCTGTTTTTT	.	TRBV7-9	TRBJ2-2	few
CASSSARGLAETQYF	TGTGCCAGCAGCTCCGCGCGGGGACTAGCAGAGACCCAGTACTTC	TRBD2	TRBV7-2	TRBJ2-5	.
CASTLLAGGGEQYF	TGTGCCAGTACCCTTCTAGCGGGAGGAGGTGAGCAGTACTTC	TRBD2	TRBV19	TRBJ2-7	.
CASSADGWTYEQYF	TGTGCCAGCAGCGCGGACGGGTGGACCTACGAGCAGTACTTC	.	TRBV5-4	TRBJ2-7	few
CASSNTGDTEAFF	TGCGCCAGCAGCAACACAGGGGACACTGAAGCTTTCTTT	TRBD1	TRBV5-1	TRBJ1-1	once
CASSTLTAMNTEAFF	TGTGCCAGCAGTACCTTGACAGCGATGAACACTGAAGCTTTCTTT	.	TRBV28	TRBJ1-1	.
CASTYYRAREARDYGYTF	TGTGCCAGCACCTACTACCGGGCCAGGGAGGCCCGGGACTATGGCTACACCTTC	.	TRBV28	TRBJ1-2	.
CASSPGTNTGELFF	TGTGCCAGCAGCCCCGGGACAAACACCGGGGAGCTGTTTTTT	.	TRBV11-2	TRBJ2-2	.
CASSFSDSYEQYF	TGTGCCAGCAGCTTCTCGGACAGCTACGAGCAGTACTTC	.	TRBV7-2	TRBJ2-7	.
CASSSSSAAGETQYF	TGTGCCAGCAGCTCCTCGTCCGCGGCCGGGGAGACCCAGTACTTC	.	TRBV11-3	TRBJ2-5	.
CASSTQGFGGYGYTF	TGTGCCAGCAGTACACAGGGGTTTGGGGGCTATGGCTACACCTTC	TRBD1	TRBV6-6	TRBJ1-2	.
CASSFTTGSSYNSPLHF	TGTGCCAGCAGCTTTACGACAGGGAGCTCCTATAATTCACCCCTCCACTTT	TRBD1	TRBV5-4	TRBJ1-6	.
CASSLVGQGLRYEQYF	TGTGCCAGCAGCTTAGTCGGGCAGGGGCTTCGCTACGAGCAGTACTTC	.	TRBV7-2	TRBJ2-7	.
CASSTPLGGIHGYTF	TGTGCCAGCAGCACCCCCCTCGGGGGGATACACGGCTACACCTTC	.	TRBV9	TRBJ1-2	few
CASSLATEAFF	TGTGCCAGCAGCTTAGCCACTGAAGCTTTCTTT	.	TRBV11-2	TRBJ1-1	few
CASSSGSGMGDTQYF	TGTGCCAGCAGCTCCGGGAGCGGGATGGGGGATACGCAGTATTTT	TRBD2	TRBV7-3	TRBJ2-3	.
CSVEGPRDRGGLSEAFF	TGCAGCGTTGAAGGACCCCGGGACAGGGGAGGGTTATCTGAAGCTTTCTTT	TRBD1	TRBV29-1	TRBJ1-1	.
CASSQAARQITYEQYF	TGCGCCAGCAGCCAAGCGGCTCGCCAGATTACCTACGAGCAGTACTTC	.	TRBV4-1	TRBJ2-7	.
CASSPVGGHGYGYTF	TGTGCCAGCTCACCAGTGGGGGGCCATGGCTATGGCTACACCTTC	.	TRBV18	TRBJ1-2	few
CSVLRAGQARYGYTF	TGCAGCGTGCTGAGGGCGGGACAGGCCCGCTATGGCTACACCTTC	TRBD1	TRBV29-1	TRBJ1-2	.
CAISVQGGTYEQYF	TGTGCCATCAGTGTACAGGGGGGGACCTACGAGCAGTACTTC	.	TRBV10-3	TRBJ2-7	.
CAISAERLASTGELFF	TGTGCCATCAGTGCGGAGAGACTAGCCTCCACCGGGGAGCTGTTTTTT	TRBD2	TRBV10-3	TRBJ2-2	.
CATLKGRPFNQPQHF	TGTGCGACCCTGAAGGGACGGCCATTCAATCAGCCCCAGCATTTT	.	TRBV28	TRBJ1-5	.
CASSLDSNQPQHF	TGTGCCAGCAGCTTAGACAGCAATCAGCCCCAGCATTTT	.	TRBV7-2	TRBJ1-5	many
CASSGQGDTIYF	TGCGCCAGCAGCGGACAGGGAGACACCATATATTTT	TRBD1	TRBV23-1	TRBJ1-3	.
CASRPTGTGNTIYF	TGTGCCAGCAGGCCGACAGGGACTGGAAACACCATATATTTT	TRBD1	TRBV28	TRBJ1-3	once
CASSTSGSKQYF	TGTGCCAGCAGCACTAGCGGGAGCAAGCAGTACTTC	TRBD2	TRBV6-5	TRBJ2-7	.
CASSLAIRQETQYF	TGTGCCAGCAGCCTTGCGATCAGACAAGAGACCCAGTACTTC	.	TRBV5-4	TRBJ2-5	.
CASSGLGSQETQYF	TGTGCCAGCAGCGGCTTGGGGTCCCAAGAGACCCAGTACTTC	.	TRBV9	TRBJ2-5	.
CASSLMVSGAGGYTF	TGTGCCAGCAGCTTGATGGTCTCAGGGGCCGGTGGCTACACCTTC	.	TRBV5-6	TRBJ1-2	.
CASSSGYQPQHF	TGTGCCAGCAGTTCGGGTTATCAGCCCCAGCATTTT	.	TRBV6-6	TRBJ1-5	.
CAWRTPGDEKLFF	TGTGCCTGGAGGACGCCGGGGGACGAAAAACTGTTTTTT	.	TRBV30	TRBJ1-4	.
CSAIKSTEAFF	TGCAGTGCGATCAAATCCACTGAAGCTTTCTTT	.	TRBV20-1	TRBJ1-1	.
CASSFWRSGANVLTF	TGTGCCAGCAGCTTTTGGAGGTCTGGGGCCAACGTCCTGACTTTC	.	TRBV5-6	TRBJ2-6	.
CSVVSGVRETQYF	TGCAGCGTTGTATCAGGTGTCCGGGAGACCCAGTACTTC	.	TRBV29-1	TRBJ2-5	.
CASNRQGSSYEQYF	TGTGCCAGCAATAGACAGGGGAGCTCCTACGAGCAGTACTTC	TRBD1	TRBV19	TRBJ2-7	many
CASSFMTGDTGELFF	TGCGCCAGCAGCTTCATGACAGGGGACACCGGGGAGCTGTTTTTT	TRBD1	TRBV5-1	TRBJ2-2	.
CASSFRWDTYEQYF	TGTGCCAGCAGTTTTAGGTGGGACACCTACGAGCAGTACTTC	.	TRBV27	TRBJ2-7	.
CASSPGLAGYNEQFF	TGTGCCAGCAGCCCGGGACTAGCGGGATACAATGAGCAGTTCTTC	TRBD2	TRBV7-3	TRBJ2-1	.
CASSFMDRGGAGELFF	TGTGCCAGCAGCTTTATGGACAGGGGGGGCGCCGGGGAGCTGTTTTTT	TRBD1	TRBV7-6	TRBJ2-2	.
CASSQRIAGRWLFF	TGCGCCAGCAGCCAACGAATAGCGGGGAGGTGGCTGTTCTTC	TRBD2	TRBV4-1	TRBJ2-1	.
CASSLAAGGGETQYF	TGTGCCAGCAGCTTGGCGGCGGGAGGAGGGGAGACCCAGTACTTC	TRBD2	TRBV5-4	TRBJ2-5	.
CASRLGFAPWGCNQPQHF	TGTGCAAGTCGCTTAGGGTTCGCCCCCTGGGGATGCAATCAGCCCCAGCATTTT	.	TRBV12-2	TRBJ1-5	.
CASSRRDRGNTIYF	TGTGCCAGCAGTCGCCGGGATAGGGGAAACACCATATATTTT	.	TRBV28	TRBJ1-3	.
CASSIGTSGPETQYF	TGTGCCAGCAGCATTGGGACTAGCGGGCCAGAGACCCAGTACTTC	TRBD2	TRBV7-2	TRBJ2-5	.
CASSAGGRGVKRYGDTQYF	TGTGCCAGCAGTGCCGGGGGCAGGGGGGTAAAAAGGTACGGGGATACGCAGTATTTT	.	TRBV6-1	TRBJ2-3	.
CASSEGLASETQYF	TGTGCCAGCAGTGAAGGGCTGGCTTCGGAGACCCAGTACTTC	.	TRBV2	TRBJ2-5	.
CASRPWNRDPLEQYF	TGTGCCAGCCGACCTTGGAACAGGGATCCCCTCGAGCAGTACTTC	.	TRBV6-5	TRBJ2-7	.
CAITEGGSYEQYF	TGTGCCATCACAGAAGGGGGCTCCTACGAGCAGTACTTC	.	TRBV10-3	TRBJ2-7	.
CASSYAGFDTQYF	TGTGCCAGCAGTTACGCGGGATTCGATACGCAGTATTTT	.	TRBV6-5	TRBJ2-3	.